The 2 T cell receptor beta chains reported below all come from one sample, sequenced in a study of a mutant IDH1 vaccine in newly diagnosed glioma. Only in-frame clones appear in the TCRdb table, and some are missing; sequencing was by immunoSEQ multiplex PCR. The table lists about 24,000 clones, roughly nine tenths of them singletons. As to time point: baseline, week 1 (first vaccination visit). The sample's treatment: pre-vaccination baseline after standard-of-care therapy. The sample here was PBMCs, taken from a glioma patient treated with radiotherapy, temozolomide or both. Receptors were obtained from a man aged 25 to 40 with glioma.

The chain couples TRBV4-1 to TRBJ2-7, with D perhaps TRBD1 or TRBD2 (6 bases each). The CDR3 spans 15 residues. The V end was cut by 4 bases, the J end by 7 bases, with 20 bases between. CDR1 and CDR2 from the germline V gene are MGHRA and YSYEKL. The CDR3 spells CASSPQPLGAGEQYF. In DNA form, the CDR3 reads TGCGCCAGCAGCCCCCAACCTCTGGGGGCGGGAGAGCAGTACTTC.

This chain links TRBV5-1 with TRBJ1-1; D is undetermined. Germline CDR1 and CDR2: SGHRS and YFSETQ. The CDR3 has 16 amino acids. The V end lost 0 bases, the J end lost 2 bases, and 14 bases lay between the germline ends. The CDR3 is CASSLDRYSLNTEAFF. The CDR3 DNA sequence: TGCGCCAGCAGCTTGGATAGGTACAGTCTAAACACTGAAGCTTTCTTT.